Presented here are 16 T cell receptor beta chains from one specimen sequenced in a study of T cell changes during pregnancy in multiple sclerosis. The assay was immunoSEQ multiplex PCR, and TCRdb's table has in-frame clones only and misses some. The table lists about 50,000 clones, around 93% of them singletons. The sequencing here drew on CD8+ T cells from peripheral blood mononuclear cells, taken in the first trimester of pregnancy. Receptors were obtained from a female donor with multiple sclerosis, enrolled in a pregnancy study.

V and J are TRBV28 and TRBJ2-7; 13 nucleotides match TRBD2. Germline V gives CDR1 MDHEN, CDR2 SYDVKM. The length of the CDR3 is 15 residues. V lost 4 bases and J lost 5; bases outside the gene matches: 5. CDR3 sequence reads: CASSSGLAGMHEQYF. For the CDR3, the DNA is TGTGCCAGCAGTTCGGGACTAGCGGGAATGCACGAGCAGTACTTC.

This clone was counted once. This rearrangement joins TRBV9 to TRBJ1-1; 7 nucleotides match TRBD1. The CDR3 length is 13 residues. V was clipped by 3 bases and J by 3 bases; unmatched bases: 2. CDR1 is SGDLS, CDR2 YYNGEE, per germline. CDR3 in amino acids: CASSGQGYTEAFF. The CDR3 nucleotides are TGTGCCAGCAGCGGACAGGGCTACACTGAAGCTTTCTTT.

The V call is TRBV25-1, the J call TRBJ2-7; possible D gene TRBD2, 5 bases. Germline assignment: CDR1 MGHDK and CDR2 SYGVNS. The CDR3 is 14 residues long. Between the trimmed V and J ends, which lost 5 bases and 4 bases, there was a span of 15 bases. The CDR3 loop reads CASSPKRRPYEQYF. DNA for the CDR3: TGTGCCAGCAGTCCTAAGCGGCGACCATACGAGCAGTACTTC.

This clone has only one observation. In DNA, the CDR3 is TGCGCCAGCAGCTTTGCGACAGAGTACAATGAGCAGTTCTTC. Amino acids: CASSFATEYNEQFF. The rearrangement uses TRBV5-1 and TRBJ2-1; tentatively, D is TRBD1 (5 bases). The CDR3 contains 14 residues. The germline CDR1 and CDR2 sequences are SGHRS and YFSETQ. The V end was cut by 2 bases, the J end by 4 bases, with 10 bases between. Complete variable domain (other parts from reference TRBV5-1 and TRBJ2-1): KAGVTQTPRYLIKTRGQQVTLSCSPISGHRSVSWYQQTPGQGLQFLFEYFSETQRNKGNFPGRFSGRQFSNSRSEMNVSTLELGDSALYLCASSFATEYNEQFFGPGTRLTVL.

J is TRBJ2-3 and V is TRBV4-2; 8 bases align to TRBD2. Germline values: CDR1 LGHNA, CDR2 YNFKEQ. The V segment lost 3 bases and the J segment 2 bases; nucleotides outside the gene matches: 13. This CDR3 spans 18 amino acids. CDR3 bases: TGTGCCAGCAGCCACAGCTTCCCTGGCGGGGGGTACACAGATACGCAGTATTTT. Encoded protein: CASSHSFPGGGYTDTQYF.

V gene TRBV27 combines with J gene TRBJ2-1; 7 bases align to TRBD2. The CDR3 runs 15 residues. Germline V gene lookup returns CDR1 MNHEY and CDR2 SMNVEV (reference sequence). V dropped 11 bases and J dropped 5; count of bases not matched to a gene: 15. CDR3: CASSPLAGLNNEQFF. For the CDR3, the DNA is TGTGCCTCTAGTCCGTTAGCGGGCCTAAACAATGAGCAGTTCTTC.

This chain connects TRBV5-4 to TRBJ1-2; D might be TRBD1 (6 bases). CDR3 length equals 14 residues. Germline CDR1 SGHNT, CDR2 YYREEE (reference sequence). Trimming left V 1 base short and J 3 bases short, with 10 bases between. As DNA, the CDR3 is TGTGCCAGCAGCTTGCGCAGGGGTTACTATGGCTACACCTTC. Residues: CASSLRRGYYGYTF. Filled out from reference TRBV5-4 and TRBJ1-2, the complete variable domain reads ETGVTQSPTHLIKTRGQQVTLRCSSQSGHNTVSWYQQALGQGPQFIFQYYREEENGRGNFPPRFSGLQFPNYSSELNVNALELDDSALYLCASSLRRGYYGYTFGSGTRLTVV.

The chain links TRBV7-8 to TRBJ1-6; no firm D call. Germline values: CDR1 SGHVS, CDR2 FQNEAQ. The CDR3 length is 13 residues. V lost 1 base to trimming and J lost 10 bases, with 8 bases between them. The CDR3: CASSLGGGSPLHF. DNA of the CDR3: TGTGCCAGCAGCTTAGGGGGAGGATCACCCCTCCACTTT.

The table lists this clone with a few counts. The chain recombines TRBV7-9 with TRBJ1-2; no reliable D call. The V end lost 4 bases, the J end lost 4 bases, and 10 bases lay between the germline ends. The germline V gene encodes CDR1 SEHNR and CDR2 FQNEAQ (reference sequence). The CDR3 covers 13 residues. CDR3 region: CASSWASGYGYTF. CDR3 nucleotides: TGTGCCAGCAGCTGGGCAAGCGGCTATGGCTACACCTTC.

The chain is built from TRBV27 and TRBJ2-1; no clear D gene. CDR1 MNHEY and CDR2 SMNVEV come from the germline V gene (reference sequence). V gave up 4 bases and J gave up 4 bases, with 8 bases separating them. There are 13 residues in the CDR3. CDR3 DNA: TGTGCCAGCAGTTCCCCGGTATACAATGAGCAGTTCTTC. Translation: CASSSPVYNEQFF.

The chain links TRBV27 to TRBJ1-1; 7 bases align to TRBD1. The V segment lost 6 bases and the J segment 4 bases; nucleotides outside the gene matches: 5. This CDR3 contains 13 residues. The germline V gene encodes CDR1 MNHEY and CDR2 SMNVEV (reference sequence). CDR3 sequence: CASSRYRGTEAFF. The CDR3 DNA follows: TGTGCCAGCAGCCGCTACAGGGGCACTGAAGCTTTCTTT.

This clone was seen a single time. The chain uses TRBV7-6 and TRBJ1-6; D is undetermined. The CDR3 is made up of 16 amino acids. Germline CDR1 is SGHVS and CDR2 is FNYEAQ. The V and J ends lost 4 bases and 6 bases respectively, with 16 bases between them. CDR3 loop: CASSSTVEQINSPLHF. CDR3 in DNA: TGTGCCAGCAGCTCCACGGTGGAACAGATTAATTCACCCCTCCACTTT.

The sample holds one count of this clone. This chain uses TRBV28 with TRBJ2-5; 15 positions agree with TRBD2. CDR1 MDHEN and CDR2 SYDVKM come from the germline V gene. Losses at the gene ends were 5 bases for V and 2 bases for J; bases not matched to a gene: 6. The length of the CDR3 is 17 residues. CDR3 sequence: CASSLGLAGGLQETQYF. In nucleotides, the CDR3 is TGTGCCAGCAGTCTCGGACTAGCGGGAGGGCTACAAGAGACCCAGTACTTC.

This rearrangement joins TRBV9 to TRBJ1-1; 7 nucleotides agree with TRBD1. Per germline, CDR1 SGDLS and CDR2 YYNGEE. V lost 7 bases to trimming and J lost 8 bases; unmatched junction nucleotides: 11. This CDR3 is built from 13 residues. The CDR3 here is CASSGAGGWEAFF. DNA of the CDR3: TGTGCCAGCTCCGGTGCAGGGGGTTGGGAAGCTTTCTTT.

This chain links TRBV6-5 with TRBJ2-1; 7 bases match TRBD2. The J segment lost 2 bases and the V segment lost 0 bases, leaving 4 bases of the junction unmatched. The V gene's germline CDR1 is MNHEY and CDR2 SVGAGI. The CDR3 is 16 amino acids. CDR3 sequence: CASSYSLAGAYNEQFF. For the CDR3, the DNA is TGTGCCAGCAGTTACTCCTTGGCGGGAGCCTACAATGAGCAGTTCTTC.

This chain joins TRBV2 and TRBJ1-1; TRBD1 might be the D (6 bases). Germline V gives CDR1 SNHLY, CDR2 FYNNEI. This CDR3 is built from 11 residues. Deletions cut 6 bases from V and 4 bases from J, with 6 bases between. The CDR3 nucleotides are TGTGCCAGCAGAGGGGGCACTGAAGCTTTCTTT. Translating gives CASRGGTEAFF.